The 25 T cell receptor beta chains listed next were all sequenced from one sample in a study of blood T cell repertoires in COVID-19 (dated by TCRdb to the early 2020s). Libraries were made using the immunoSEQ multiplex PCR assay. The immuneACCESS repertoire file appears here via TCRdb, limited to in-frame rearrangements. These files lack a portion of the clones; in checked studies, under half of the deficit traces to unresolved V genes, and the cause of the others is not known. Counted in this sample were 85,000 to 95,000 clones; about 84% of them appeared once. Roughly 25% of the sample is taken by the ten largest. Specimen: peripheral blood. These receptors were taken from a human donor in a cohort sampled during active COVID-19.

The gene calls are TRBV30 and TRBJ2-1, with 7 bases aligning to TRBD2. The trim removed 0 bases at V and 7 bases at J, leaving 6 bases unmatched. Germline-derived CDR1 and CDR2 are GTSNPN and SVGIG (reference sequence). CDR3 length: 14 residues. The CDR3 DNA follows: TGTGCCTGGAGTGTAGGGGCGGGAGAGAATGAGCAGTTCTTC. It specifies CAWSVGAGENEQFF.

The chain recombines TRBV4-3 with TRBJ2-7, with 10 bases aligning to TRBD1. Germline CDR1 is LGHNA and CDR2 is YSLEER. This CDR3 comprises 15 residues. Unmatched junction bases numbered 8, after V lost 3 bases and J lost 6 bases. The CDR3 DNA sequence: TGCGCCAGCAGCCAGAGCCCGGGACAGGGGACCGAGCAGTACTTC. Translation gives CASSQSPGQGTEQYF.

J is TRBJ1-2 and V is TRBV5-1; no definite D call. This CDR3 has 13 residues. Per the germline V gene, CDR1 is SGHRS and CDR2 is YFSETQ. V lost 5 bases, J lost 4 bases, and 12 bases lay in between. The CDR3 region has the DNA TGCGCCAGCAGTCCCCGGGGAGCCTATGGCTACACCTTC. Its protein is CASSPRGAYGYTF.

This clone was observed a handful of times. The chain combines TRBV19 with TRBJ2-7, with 12 bases lining up with TRBD2. The ends lost 5 bases at V and 4 bases at J; junction bases unmatched: 9. In germline, CDR1 is LNHDA, CDR2 SQIVND (reference sequence). The CDR3 runs to 16 residues. This CDR3 is CASSPSGRGQGYEQYF. CDR3 coding DNA: TGTGCCAGTAGTCCTAGCGGGAGGGGACAAGGTTACGAGCAGTACTTC.

This clone was counted once. The chain combines TRBV12-5 with TRBJ2-1; D perhaps matches TRBD1 (5 bases). Deletions cut 6 bases from V and 3 bases from J, with 15 bases between. The germline CDR1 and CDR2 sequences are LGHNT and FRNRAP. The CDR3 runs 15 residues. The CDR3 protein is CASGLGQGYYNEQFF. In DNA form, the CDR3 reads TGTGCTAGTGGCCTGGGGCAGGGATACTACAATGAGCAGTTCTTC.

The chain combines TRBV28 with TRBJ1-1; perhaps TRBD1 as D (5 bases). V was shortened by 2 bases and J by 4 bases, with 14 bases between the two germline ends. CDR1 is MDHEN and CDR2 is SYDVKM in the germline V gene. This CDR3 spans 15 amino acids. The CDR3 sequence: CASSLGSLRGTEAFF. CDR3 nucleotides: TGTGCCAGCAGTTTAGGAAGCTTAAGGGGCACTGAAGCTTTCTTT. Full variable domain (remainder filled in from reference TRBV28 and TRBJ1-1): DVKVTQSSRYLVKRTGEKVFLECVQDMDHENMFWYRQDPGLGLRLIYFSYDVKMKEKGDIPEGYSVSREKKERFSLILESASTNQTSMYLCASSLGSLRGTEAFFGQGTRLTVV.

J is TRBJ1-1 and V is TRBV7-9; TRBD1 matches at 7 bases. With V trimmed by 4 bases and J by 4 bases, 3 bases remained unmatched. From germline, CDR1 is SEHNR and CDR2 FQNEAQ (reference sequence). The CDR3 sequence is 13 residues long. This CDR3 reads CASSSGQATEAFF. The CDR3 region has the DNA TGTGCCAGCAGCTCCGGACAGGCCACTGAAGCTTTCTTT.

CDR3 nucleotides: TGCAGTGCTAGTGGACGGGGGACAGATACGCAGTATTTT. Translation gives CSASGRGTDTQYF. This rearrangement joins TRBV20-1 to TRBJ2-3; perhaps TRBD2 as D (6 bases). From germline, CDR1 is DFQATT and CDR2 SNEGSKA (reference sequence). V was shortened by 3 bases and J by 3 bases, with 10 bases between the two germline ends. CDR3 length equals 13 residues.

The chain is built from TRBV9 and TRBJ2-1, with D possibly matching TRBD2 (6 bases). The germline V gene encodes CDR1 SGDLS and CDR2 YYNGEE. The V end was cut by 4 bases, the J end by 2 bases, with 10 bases between. The CDR3 runs to 14 residues. Here the CDR3 DNA reads TGTGCCAGCAGCCTGCGGGGCGCCTACAATGAGCAGTTCTTC. Translation: CASSLRGAYNEQFF.

The V call is TRBV23-1, the J call TRBJ2-7; D is possibly TRBD1 (6 bases). TRBV23-1 belongs to the ORF category, with a function that is uncertain. CDR3 length: 18 amino acids. The V end lost 2 bases, the J end lost 2 bases, and 22 bases lay between the germline ends. Written as DNA, the CDR3 is TGCGCCAGCAGTCAAGGGACACCTCTAACCGAACAAACCTACGAGCAGTACTTC. It specifies CASSQGTPLTEQTYEQYF.

The gene calls are TRBV10-1 and TRBJ2-1; TRBD2 is a possible D gene (6 bases). The germline gives CDR1 WNHNN, CDR2 SYGVQD (reference sequence). This CDR3 contains 14 residues. V gave up 8 bases and J gave up 9 bases, with 20 bases separating them. The CDR3 here is CASGAGSSNGEQFF. CDR3 bases: TGCGCCAGCGGGGCGGGATCCTCAAATGGTGAGCAGTTCTTC.

V usage is TRBV6-5 and J usage is TRBJ1-5, with D unresolved. This CDR3 region has 15 residues. Trimming removed 0 bases from V and 3 bases from J, with 9 bases in between. Germline V gene sequence: CDR1 MNHEY, CDR2 SVGAGI. CDR3 region: CASSYSAGYNQPQHF. The CDR3 DNA reads TGTGCCAGCAGTTACTCGGCAGGATACAATCAGCCCCAGCATTTT.

This chain joins TRBV29-1 and TRBJ1-6, with D perhaps matching TRBD1 (5 bases). The germline CDR1 and CDR2 sequences are SQVTM and ANQGSEA. This CDR3 comprises 14 residues. Trimming left V 5 bases short and J 3 bases short, with 11 bases between. In DNA form, the CDR3 reads TGCAGCGTTCGGACGGGGGGCTATAATTCACCCCTCCACTTT. This gives the protein CSVRTGGYNSPLHF.

The chain combines TRBV2 with TRBJ2-3, with 9 bases lining up with TRBD2. Germline V CDR1 and CDR2: SNHLY, FYNNEI. The CDR3 covers 15 residues. Germline trimming cut 5 bases from V and 3 bases from J; bases unmatched to any gene: 6. CDR3 nucleotides: TGTGCCAGCAGTCCAGTAGCGGGGGTTACAGATACGCAGTATTTT. Translating it yields CASSPVAGVTDTQYF.

The chain couples TRBV5-1 to TRBJ1-1; 8 positions agree with TRBD1. V was pared by 4 bases and J by 5 bases, with 10 bases of the junction left unmatched. The CDR3 consists of 15 residues. Looked up from germline, CDR1 is SGHRS and CDR2 is YFSETQ. The CDR3 coding sequence is TGCGCCAGCAGCAGCACACTACGGACAGGGACTGAAGCTTTCTTT. Its protein product is CASSSTLRTGTEAFF.

V is TRBV7-9 and J is TRBJ2-1, with TRBD1 as a possible D gene (6 bases). Germline lookup yields CDR1 SEHNR and CDR2 FQNEAQ (reference sequence). The ends were cut back, 5 bases at V and 7 bases at J, with 18 bases in the middle. The length of the CDR3 is 15 residues. Here the CDR3 DNA reads TGTGCCAGCAGCCCCCTTATGGGGGCCGTAAATGAGCAGTTCTTC. Residues: CASSPLMGAVNEQFF. Together with reference TRBV7-9 and TRBJ2-1, the CDR3 gives the full variable domain: DTGVSQNPRHKITKRGQNVTFRCDPISEHNRLYWYRQTLGQGPEFLTYFQNEAQLEKSRLLSDRFSAERPKGSFSTLEIQRTEQGDSAMYLCASSPLMGAVNEQFFGPGTRLTVL.

This chain links TRBV4-3 with TRBJ2-2, with a possible D match to TRBD2 (5 bases). CDR1 is LGHNA and CDR2 is YSLEER in the germline V gene. This CDR3 is 14 amino acids long. V shed 4 bases and J shed 8 bases, with 14 bases lying between them. The CDR3 DNA reads TGCGCCAGCAGCCTTCAGACTACTACGGGGGAGCTGTTTTTT. It is translated as CASSLQTTTGELFF.

Written as DNA, the CDR3 is TGTGCCAGCAGTTTTACCGGGACAGGGGGCTTAGGGCAGTACTTC. Its translation is CASSFTGTGGLGQYF. This chain connects TRBV27 to TRBJ2-7, with 12 bases matching TRBD1. The trim removed 3 bases at V and 9 bases at J, leaving 9 bases unmatched. This CDR3 has 15 amino acids. Germline loops: CDR1 MNHEY, CDR2 SMNVEV (reference sequence).

The chain recombines TRBV5-6 with TRBJ2-7; D remains ambiguous. The ends were cut back, 2 bases at V and 6 bases at J, with 6 bases in the middle. The CDR3 is 11 residues long. Per germline, CDR1 SGHDT and CDR2 YYEEEE. The CDR3 DNA follows: TGTGCCAGCAGCTTTGAGAGCGAGCAGTACTTC. This sequence encodes CASSFESEQYF.

V and J are TRBV12-3 or TRBV12-4 and TRBJ1-2; no reliable D call. The CDR3 has 13 amino acids. Trimming took off 3 bases at V and 1 base at J, with 6 bases between the two ends. CDR3 residues: CASSFQNNYGYTF. Written as DNA, the CDR3 is TGTGCCAGCAGTTTTCAGAATAACTATGGCTACACCTTC.

The chain employs TRBV19 and TRBJ2-1; the match to TRBD1 covers 7 bases. Germline V CDR1 and CDR2: LNHDA, SQIVND (reference sequence). V was pared by 5 bases and J by 8 bases, with 9 bases of the junction left unmatched. The CDR3 covers 14 residues. The CDR3 DNA is TGTGCCAGTAGTGGAACGGGACAGTCCCATGAGCAGTTCTTC. It specifies CASSGTGQSHEQFF.

V gene TRBV5-5 combines with J gene TRBJ1-3; D possibly corresponds to TRBD1 (6 bases). The V and J ends lost 4 bases and 4 bases respectively, with 15 bases between them. CDR3 length: 15 residues. Germline V gene data show CDR1 as SGHKS and CDR2 as YYEKEE (reference sequence). CDR3 coding DNA: TGTGCCAGCAGCCCGGGGTGGGGGCCGGGAAACACCATATATTTT. Its protein is CASSPGWGPGNTIYF.

The genes are TRBV7-2 and TRBJ2-1; a possible D gene is TRBD2 (10 bases). The CDR3 covers 19 residues. Trimming shortened V by 1 base and J by 6 bases, and 25 bases separated the two germline ends. Germline V lookup: CDR1 SGHTA, CDR2 FQGNSA. CDR3 coding DNA: TGTGCCAGCAGCTTAGTCAGGGACAGGGTTCTAGCGGGAGTCAATGAGCAGTTCTTC. Translation: CASSLVRDRVLAGVNEQFF.

The chain uses TRBV12-3 or TRBV12-4 and TRBJ2-7; D uncertain. The CDR3 sequence is 12 residues long. Trimming left V 5 bases short and J 8 bases short, with 13 bases between. The CDR3 coding sequence is TGTGCCAGCAGTCCCATGAACTCCCAGCAGTACTTC. Its protein is CASSPMNSQQYF.

The table lists this clone with a few counts. J is TRBJ2-4 and V is TRBV3-1 (or the pseudogene TRBV3-2), with TRBD2 matching 16 bases. The CDR3 runs 18 residues. Germline assignment: CDR1 LGHDT and CDR2 YNNKEL (reference sequence). With V trimmed by 4 bases and J by 0 bases, 3 bases remained unmatched. The chain's CDR3 is CASSRGTSGGVAKNIQYF. In DNA, the CDR3 is TGTGCCAGCAGCCGAGGGACTAGCGGGGGGGTAGCCAAAAACATTCAGTACTTC.